Shown below are 30 T cell receptor beta chains from a single sample sequenced in a study of shared clonotypes between healthy human individuals. Sequencing was performed with immunoSEQ multiplex PCR; in TCRdb, only in-frame clones are kept and a portion is missing. The data contain about 1 million clones, under 80% of them singletons. Sequences were obtained from memory CD4+ T cells sorted from blood. Subset specified: CD45RA-negative fraction. These receptors originate from a man aged 18 to 29 in good health.

V is TRBV6-1 and J is TRBJ1-2, with D possibly being TRBD1 (5 bases). The CDR3 contains 14 residues. The germline gives CDR1 MNHNS, CDR2 SASEGT. Trimming stripped 1 base from V and 6 bases from J, with 12 bases between. This CDR3 reads CASSEGPLGDGYTF. The CDR3 coding sequence is TGTGCCAGCAGTGAAGGACCCCTAGGGGATGGCTACACCTTC.

Of note for this clone: Additional DNA sequences in this sample encode the identical CDR3. This sequence joins TRBV20-1 and TRBJ2-7; D remains unclear. The germline V gene encodes CDR1 DFQATT and CDR2 SNEGSKA (reference sequence). Trimming removed 0 bases from V and 4 bases from J, with 4 bases in between. The CDR3 loop spans 11 amino acids. The CDR3 protein is CSARETYEQYF. CDR3 coding DNA: TGCAGTGCTAGAGAGACGTACGAGCAGTACTTC.

For this clone: Different DNA sequences within this sample yield the same CDR3. The chain employs TRBV7-2 and TRBJ2-1, with unresolved D. The CDR3 length is 14 residues. The V gene's germline CDR1 is SGHTA and CDR2 FQGNSA. The V and J ends lost 5 bases and 2 bases respectively, with 10 bases between them. The CDR3 is CASSLGYAYNEQFF. DNA for the CDR3: TGTGCCAGCAGCCTAGGTTATGCCTACAATGAGCAGTTCTTC.

This rearrangement joins TRBV5-1 to TRBJ2-7, with unresolved D. Germline values: CDR1 SGHRS, CDR2 YFSETQ. This CDR3 contains 14 residues. V lost 6 bases to trimming and J lost 3 bases, with 16 bases between them. This CDR3 is CASTPSGSRYEQYF. CDR3 DNA sequence: TGCGCCAGCACCCCATCAGGATCTCGCTACGAGCAGTACTTC.

This clone was counted many times. The rearrangement links TRBV9 to TRBJ1-2; no firm D call. Germline CDR1 SGDLS, CDR2 YYNGEE. The CDR3 covers 14 residues. V lost 3 bases and J lost 7, with 16 bases in between. The CDR3 nucleotides read TGTGCCAGCAGCGCGGGTTTCCAGGCGGCTGGCTACACCTTC. Protein product: CASSAGFQAAGYTF.

This rearrangement joins TRBV10-3 to TRBJ2-3; D is unclear. There are 13 residues in the CDR3. Germline V gene data show CDR1 as ENHRY and CDR2 as SYGVKD. V lost 0 bases and J 4 bases, leaving 5 bases between the germline ends. DNA for the CDR3: TGTGCCATCAGTGAGTCGCTGCCAGATACGCAGTATTTT. This translates into CAISESLPDTQYF.

This chain links TRBV5-8 with TRBJ2-5; no clear D gene. The V and J ends lost 4 bases and 4 bases respectively, with 8 bases between them. Germline-derived CDR1 and CDR2 are SGHTS and YDEGEE. CDR3 length: 12 residues. The CDR3 here is CASSNPRETQYF. The CDR3 DNA is TGTGCCAGCAGCAATCCTCGAGAGACCCAGTACTTC.

The gene calls are TRBV7-2 and TRBJ2-2; 8 bases align to TRBD2. Germline CDR1 is SGHTA and CDR2 is FQGNSA. CDR3 length equals 16 residues. Trimming at V came to 5 bases and at J to 5 bases, leaving 10 bases not matched to a gene. CDR3 amino acids: CASSRGGAVGTGELFF. The DNA of the CDR3 is TGTGCCAGCAGCCGGGGGGGAGCGGTAGGGACCGGGGAGCTGTTTTTT.

DNA for the CDR3: TGTGCCAGCAGCCCTGCCCCCCAGGGAGGCCGGGAGCAGTTCTTC. Its translation: CASSPAPQGGREQFF. The genes are TRBV7-9 and TRBJ2-1, with a possible D match to TRBD2 (6 bases). CDR3 size: 15 residues. The ends were cut back, 5 bases at V and 10 bases at J, with 21 bases in the middle. Germline V lookup: CDR1 SEHNR, CDR2 FQNEAQ (reference sequence).

V usage is TRBV28 and J usage is TRBJ2-3, with D perhaps matching TRBD1 (7 bases). V lost 6 bases to trimming and J lost 0 bases, with 10 bases between them. From germline, CDR1 is MDHEN and CDR2 SYDVKM. This CDR3 is built from 14 residues. The DNA of the CDR3 is TGTGCCAGCAGGGAGGGGGCTAGCACAGATACGCAGTATTTT. It is translated as CASREGASTDTQYF.

V and J are TRBV28 and TRBJ1-5; TRBD1 aligns across 9 bases. After removal of 7 bases from V and 7 bases from J, the junction contained 8 bases not matched to a gene. The germline V gene has CDR1 MDHEN and CDR2 SYDVKM. The CDR3 is 14 residues long. As DNA, the CDR3 is TGTGCCAGCACCCCACAGGGGGCAGGCCAGCCCCAGCATTTT. Its translation: CASTPQGAGQPQHF.

Remarks on this clone: This same CDR3 is encoded by further DNA sequences in the sample. DNA of the CDR3: TGTGCCAGCAGTTACTCGTCCGGAAACACCATATATTTT. Amino acid sequence: CASSYSSGNTIYF. The V and J genes are TRBV6-5 and TRBJ1-3; D is uncertain. The length of the CDR3 is 13 residues. The germline V gene has CDR1 MNHEY and CDR2 SVGAGI. V lost 0 bases, J lost 4 bases, and 4 bases lay in between.

This chain joins TRBV6-1 and TRBJ2-3; D not resolved. V lost 1 base to trimming and J lost 7 bases, with 3 bases between them. CDR1 MNHNS and CDR2 SASEGT come from the germline V gene. This CDR3 spans 11 amino acids. DNA for the CDR3: TGTGCCAGCAGTGAAGGGAATACGCAGTATTTT. Translating gives CASSEGNTQYF.

The chain uses TRBV5-3 and TRBJ1-3, with unresolved D. TRBV5-3 has ORF status, its function being uncertain. The germline V and J ends were trimmed by 0 bases and 0 bases, with 10 bases remaining between them. The CDR3 is made up of 16 amino acids. The CDR3 here is CARSLDVLPSGNTIYF. The CDR3 DNA follows: TGTGCCAGAAGCTTGGATGTATTACCCTCTGGAAACACCATATATTTT.

The gene calls are TRBV7-2 and TRBJ2-7, with 9 bases fitting TRBD1. The CDR3 consists of 17 residues. J lost 9 bases, V lost 4 bases, and 19 bases had no gene match. Germline V lookup: CDR1 SGHTA, CDR2 FQGNSA. The CDR3 DNA reads as TGTGCCAGCAGCTCAGAGCCCGGACAGGGGTTATTACGTGGGCAGTACTTC. It yields the protein CASSSEPGQGLLRGQYF. The full variable domain, rest sourced from reference TRBV7-2 and TRBJ2-7, is GAGVSQSPSNKVTEKGKDVELRCDPISGHTALYWYRQSLGQGLEFLIYFQGNSAPDKSGLPSDRFSAERTGGSVSTLTIQRTQQEDSAVYLCASSSEPGQGLLRGQYFGPGTRLTVT.

This clone was counted a few times. The chain recombines TRBV19 with TRBJ1-1; D is unresolved. Trimming cost V 9 bases and J 5 bases, with 10 bases left between them. From germline, CDR1 is LNHDA and CDR2 SQIVND (reference sequence). The CDR3 sequence is 11 residues long. The DNA of the CDR3 is TGTGCCAGCGGGCGAGTTACTGAAGCTTTCTTT. Amino acid sequence: CASGRVTEAFF.

This clone has just a few counts. This chain links TRBV27 with TRBJ1-1; 7 positions agree with TRBD1. Germline trimming cut 8 bases from V and 1 base from J; bases unmatched to any gene: 4. There are 13 residues in the CDR3. In germline, CDR1 is MNHEY, CDR2 SMNVEV (reference sequence). This chain's CDR3 is CASWYRGNTEAFF. As DNA, the CDR3 is TGTGCCAGCTGGTACAGGGGGAACACTGAAGCTTTCTTT.

In this sample, this clone turned up a few times. The CDR3 here is CASSGGTRTDTQYF. The CDR3 DNA follows: TGCGCCAGCAGTGGGGGCACCCGCACAGATACGCAGTATTTT. The chain uses TRBV10-1 and TRBJ2-3; tentative D call: TRBD1 (5 bases). The CDR3 totals 14 residues. Germline V CDR1 and CDR2: WNHNN, SYGVQD (reference sequence). V was trimmed by 4 bases and J by 1 base, leaving 9 bases between them.

The chain has TRBV10-1 and TRBJ2-5; no definite D call. V was cut by 4 bases and J by 2 bases, with 8 bases left in between. CDR3 length: 13 amino acids. The germline V gene has CDR1 WNHNN and CDR2 SYGVQD (reference sequence). The DNA for the CDR3 is TGCGCCAGCAGTGGGGCTAAACAAGAGACCCAGTACTTC. It yields the protein CASSGAKQETQYF.

The gene calls are TRBV7-9 and TRBJ2-7, with D hard to call. The V gene lost 5 bases and the J gene lost 3 bases, with 14 bases spanning the gap. This CDR3 contains 14 residues. Germline assignment: CDR1 SEHNR and CDR2 FQNEAQ (reference sequence). This CDR3 reads CASSPNTVLYEQYF. The CDR3 coding sequence is TGTGCCAGCAGCCCCAACACAGTCCTCTACGAGCAGTACTTC.

This clone showed up just once. The chain is built from TRBV30 and TRBJ2-7, with no clear D. The CDR3 spans 12 residues. V dropped 0 bases and J dropped 3 bases, with 6 bases sitting between them. CDR1 is GTSNPN, CDR2 SVGIG, per germline (reference sequence). The CDR3 loop reads CAWSVNVYEQYF. The CDR3 region has the DNA TGTGCCTGGAGTGTAAATGTCTACGAGCAGTACTTC.

The gene calls are TRBV25-1 and TRBJ2-5; 8 bases map to TRBD1. The end of the DNA is better explained by TRBJ2-7, so the J call may be wrong. CDR1 MGHDK and CDR2 SYGVNS come from the germline V gene. There are 15 residues in the CDR3. The CDR3 DNA sequence: TGTGCCAGCAGTGAACCCGGGACAGGCAACTCCGAGCAGTACTTC. Protein: CASSEPGTGNSEQYF.

V is TRBV5-1 and J is TRBJ2-3, with 8 positions matching TRBD1. CDR3 length: 15 residues. V trimming: 4 bases; J trimming: 0 bases; junction bases outside the gene matches: 4. CDR1 SGHRS and CDR2 YFSETQ come from the germline V gene. CDR3 sequence reads: CASSATGGSTDTQYF. CDR3 DNA sequence: TGCGCCAGCAGCGCTACAGGGGGAAGCACAGATACGCAGTATTTT. Filled out from reference TRBV5-1 and TRBJ2-3, the complete variable domain reads KAGVTQTPRYLIKTRGQQVTLSCSPISGHRSVSWYQQTPGQGLQFLFEYFSETQRNKGNFPGRFSGRQFSNSRSEMNVSTLELGDSALYLCASSATGGSTDTQYFGPGTRLTVL.

The chain couples TRBV7-9 to TRBJ1-2; 10 positions match TRBD1. CDR1 and CDR2 from the germline V gene are SEHNR and FQNEAQ (reference sequence). This CDR3 has 15 amino acids. After removal of 5 bases from V and 5 bases from J, the junction contained 8 bases not matched to a gene. CDR3 DNA: TGTGCCAGCAGCCCGAGACAGGGGGCAGGTTATGGCTACACCTTC. Translation gives CASSPRQGAGYGYTF.

This clone was seen only a few times. The chain couples TRBV13 to TRBJ2-3; 9 bases match TRBD1. The CDR3 spans 14 residues. Germline CDR1 is PRHDT and CDR2 is FYEKMQ (reference sequence). The ends lost 6 bases at V and 5 bases at J; junction bases unmatched: 6. The CDR3 nucleotides read TGTGCCAGCAGAACCACAGGGGGCGGAGATACGCAGTATTTT. Translating it yields CASRTTGGGDTQYF.

This clone has just one count. The V call is TRBV9, the J call TRBJ1-1; the match to TRBD1 covers 8 bases. Trimming at V came to 0 bases and at J to 6 bases, leaving 1 base not matched to a gene. The CDR3 length is 13 residues. CDR1 is SGDLS and CDR2 is YYNGEE in the germline V gene. CDR3 sequence (DNA): TGTGCCAGCAGCGTAGGGACAGGGTCTGAAGCTTTCTTT. Its protein product is CASSVGTGSEAFF. The whole variable domain, filled in from reference TRBV9 and TRBJ1-1, reads DSGVTQTPKHLITATGQRVTLRCSPRSGDLSVYWYQQSLDQGLQFLIQYYNGEERAKGNILERFSAQQFPDLHSELNLSSLELGDSALYFCASSVGTGSEAFFGQGTRLTVV.

In the case of this clone: In the same sample, other DNA sequences code for this CDR3. The CDR3 sequence: CASSLDRLSYEQYF. The CDR3 DNA follows: TGTGCCAGCAGCTTGGACAGACTCTCCTACGAGCAGTACTTC. The genes are TRBV11-2 and TRBJ2-7; a weak D match, TRBD1 (6 bases). CDR3 length: 14 amino acids. Germline V gene sequence: CDR1 SGHAT, CDR2 FQNNGV. Trimming removed 3 bases at V and 0 bases at J, with 9 bases between.

The chain joins TRBV9 to TRBJ1-1; D might be TRBD1 (6 bases). The CDR3 length is 17 residues. V was pared by 0 bases and J by 8 bases, with 23 bases between. Germline assignment: CDR1 SGDLS and CDR2 YYNGEE. Written as DNA, the CDR3 is TGTGCCAGCAGCGTAGCTACGTTTGATGGGGGGCAGGTGGAAGCTTTCTTT. Translation gives CASSVATFDGGQVEAFF.

The chain combines TRBV20-1 with TRBJ2-7; D remains unclear. V dropped 4 bases and J dropped 6 bases, with 10 bases sitting between them. Germline CDR1 and CDR2: DFQATT and SNEGSKA (reference sequence). The CDR3 covers 11 residues. CDR3 residues: CSATESGEQYF. CDR3 nucleotides: TGCAGTGCTACCGAATCCGGCGAGCAGTACTTC.

This chain links TRBV6-1 with TRBJ2-5; 8 bases agree with TRBD2. V shed 1 base, J shed 5 bases, and the junction held 9 bases outside the gene matches. The germline CDR1 and CDR2 sequences are MNHNS and SASEGT. CDR3 length: 16 amino acids. The CDR3 bases are TGTGCCAGCAGTGAAGTCGGGGGGGCTGTCGGTGAGACCCAGTACTTC. Protein sequence: CASSEVGGAVGETQYF.